This T cell receptor beta chain was retrieved from a study of blood T cell repertoires in COVID-19. This study enrolled people aged roughly 18 to 90 from about two dozen US geographic areas. The germline CDR1 and CDR2 sequences are SGHRS and YFSETQ. Trimming cost V 4 bases and J 2 bases; bases outside gene matches: 6. The CDR3 is 15 residues long. Produced via immunoSEQ multiplex PCR; TCRdb's table is partial and in-frame only. The sample includes 250,000 to 350,000 clones, 88% seen only once; the top ten take approximately 2%. The sample was PBMCs or T cells enriched from blood (not recorded which). The sequence was collected from a woman aged 60-70 years in a cohort exposed to, infected with or recovered from COVID-19 (not recorded which). This chain connects TRBV5-1 to TRBJ1-3; 7 bases map to TRBD1. In DNA, the CDR3 is TGCGCCAGCAGCGCCACAGGGGCTGCTGGAAACACCATATATTTT. Its translation: CASSATGAAGNTIYF.